The 10 T cell receptor beta chains reported below all come from one sample, sequenced in a study of vaccination effects on CD4 cells after COVID-19. These receptors' antigens are unknown. Clones were sequenced by immunoSEQ multiplex PCR, and TCRdb holds only the in-frame ones, with some missing. The sample consists of 13,000 or so clones, about two thirds of them appearing once. The ViraFEST assay expanded antigen-specific CD4+ T cells with viral peptide pools before sequencing. Cultured cells yielded isolated CD4+ T cells after roughly 11 days. The infection with SARS-CoV-2 (confirmed by PCR) occurred in this person between March and December 2020. The participants, recipients of two vaccine doses, got either BNT162b2 or mRNA-1273. The starting material was CD4+ T cells from PBMCs cultured with HCoV-NL63 spike peptides, obtained after COVID-19 vaccination. All receptors come from a human donor who had a prior SARS-CoV-2 infection.

The chain employs TRBV30 and TRBJ2-7; unclear D gene. The CDR3 totals 13 residues. V was shortened by 0 bases and J by 3 bases, with 9 bases between the two germline ends. Per germline, CDR1 GTSNPN and CDR2 SVGIG (reference sequence). In nucleotides, the CDR3 is TGTGCCTGGAGTGTCGCGGACCTCTACGAGCAGTACTTC. Amino acid sequence: CAWSVADLYEQYF.

The rearrangement uses TRBV27 and TRBJ2-1; 8 bases match TRBD2. Trimming cost V 6 bases and J 6 bases; bases outside gene matches: 13. Per the germline V gene, CDR1 is MNHEY and CDR2 is SMNVEV (reference sequence). The CDR3 is 16 residues long. In DNA form, the CDR3 reads TGTGCCAGCAGGGCGCCCGGGACTAGGGTTGGCAATGAGCAGTTCTTC. Translating gives CASRAPGTRVGNEQFF.

The rearrangement joins TRBV19 to TRBJ1-4; a possible D gene is TRBD1 (5 bases). The V gene's germline CDR1 is LNHDA and CDR2 SQIVND (reference sequence). Trimming removed 5 bases from V and 4 bases from J, with 14 bases in between. The CDR3 contains 15 residues. The CDR3 DNA sequence: TGTGCCAGTAGTCTGGGGGACGTTCGTAATGAAAAACTGTTTTTT. Amino acid sequence: CASSLGDVRNEKLFF.

This clone was seen just once. This rearrangement joins TRBV6-1 to TRBJ1-2; D is unresolved. With 0 bases removed from V and 0 bases from J, the gap between germline ends came to 2 bases. Germline V gene sequence: CDR1 MNHNS, CDR2 SASEGT. The CDR3 runs 13 residues. CDR3 DNA sequence: TGTGCCAGCAGTGAAGCGGCTAACTATGGCTACACCTTC. It is translated as CASSEAANYGYTF.

The chain links TRBV6-5 to TRBJ1-2; D gene ambiguous. The CDR3 runs 13 residues. V shed 7 bases and J shed 4 bases, with 13 bases lying between them. The V gene's germline CDR1 is MNHEY and CDR2 SVGAGI. CDR3 sequence (DNA): TGTGCCAGCATTCTGACACAGCCCTATGGCTACACCTTC. Encoded protein: CASILTQPYGYTF.

The V gene is TRBV6-5, the J gene TRBJ2-5; the D call may be TRBD1 or TRBD2 (5 bases each). CDR3 length equals 12 residues. CDR1 is MNHEY and CDR2 is SVGAGI in the germline V gene. Trimming stripped 0 bases from V and 7 bases from J, with 6 bases between. CDR3: CASSYSGVTQYF. The CDR3 DNA follows: TGTGCCAGCAGTTACTCGGGGGTGACCCAGTACTTC.

V is TRBV5-1 and J is TRBJ1-1; maybe TRBD1 (6 bases). Germline loops: CDR1 SGHRS, CDR2 YFSETQ. This CDR3 comprises 14 residues. With 4 bases removed from V and 4 bases from J, the gap between germline ends came to 14 bases. DNA for the CDR3: TGCGCCAGCAGCATAGAAGGGGGTGCCACTGAAGCTTTCTTT. Translating it yields CASSIEGGATEAFF.

There are a few counts of this clone. V gene TRBV11-2 combines with J gene TRBJ2-1; D unresolved. The germline V gene encodes CDR1 SGHAT and CDR2 FQNNGV. Trimming removed 6 bases from V and 4 bases from J, with 10 bases in between. The CDR3 is 13 residues long. The CDR3 is CASRTLEYNEQFF. In DNA form, the CDR3 reads TGTGCCAGCAGGACATTAGAATACAATGAGCAGTTCTTC.

CDR3 in DNA: TGTGCCAGCACCTCCACAGGGGTCGGGGAGCTGTTTTTT. It specifies CASTSTGVGELFF. V usage is TRBV2 and J usage is TRBJ2-2; TRBD1 aligns across 7 bases. This CDR3 contains 13 residues. Per the germline V gene, CDR1 is SNHLY and CDR2 is FYNNEI. J was trimmed by 7 bases and V by 7 bases; bases with no gene match: 6.

This clone has more than one count but fewer than ten. The chain recombines TRBV18 with TRBJ2-7; D ambiguous. Germline assignment: CDR1 KGHSH and CDR2 LQKENI. The CDR3 is 12 amino acids. The V end was cut by 1 base, the J end by 4 bases, with 5 bases between. CDR3 in amino acids: CASSPRLYEQYF. CDR3 sequence (DNA): TGTGCCAGCTCACCACGACTTTACGAGCAGTACTTC.